This T cell receptor (beta chain) came from a study of blood T cell repertoires in COVID-19. Study context: There were acute and convalescent COVID-19 samples, and they came from the United States, Italy and Spain.

This CDR3 has 15 amino acids. V was clipped by 0 bases and J by 4 bases; unmatched bases: 5. Per germline, CDR1 SGDLS and CDR2 YYNGEE. Data came from immunoSEQ multiplex PCR; TCRdb stores just in-frame clones and leaves some out. The sample holds approximately 160,000 clones, around 85% seen once. This chain joins TRBV9 and TRBJ2-7; 9 nucleotides align to TRBD2. Sample: peripheral blood. The sequence derives from a man aged 55 to 70 with active or convalescent COVID-19. The CDR3: CASSVEVAGVYEQYF. The CDR3 DNA reads as TGTGCCAGCAGCGTAGAGGTAGCGGGAGTGTACGAGCAGTACTTC.